The text below deals with one TCR beta chain. Its specificity is not known. At collection, donors were nominally healthy, but unrecorded immune exposures were probable. Use of 60 Vbeta and 13 Jbeta primers characterized the PCR. Assay used: immunoSEQ multiplex PCR; TCRdb lists only in-frame clones, some missing. The sample holds some 100,000 clones, 62% seen once. The data derive from a study of cytomegalovirus exposure and HLA in healthy donors. Study outcomes and limitations: It was shown in a later analysis that HLA-associated TCR beta chains were more clonally expanded than other, equally common chains.

The sequence derives from a woman in her 30s in good health and CMV-seropositive. Sequenced: PBMCs.

The CDR3 sequence: CASSFAGQLTLSNQPQHF. DNA of the CDR3: TGTGCCAGCAGTTTCGCGGGACAGTTGACTCTTAGCAATCAGCCCCAGCATTTT. The chain combines TRBV28 with TRBJ1-5; TRBD1 matches at 7 bases. The CDR3 covers 18 residues. The trim removed 3 bases at V and 0 bases at J, leaving 11 bases unmatched. Germline assignment: CDR1 MDHEN and CDR2 SYDVKM.